The 26 T cell receptor beta chains listed next were all sequenced from one sample in a study of early T cells in non-severe SARS-CoV-2 infection. TCRdb processed the 5' RACE reads anew with MiXCR; each CDR3 protein has one entry. This repertoire shows 30,000 to 45,000 distinct CDR3 sequences, around 6% found once; its top ten account for roughly 4%. The specimen comprised whole blood, sampled at baseline. The receptors come from an adult who was a healthcare worker with PCR-confirmed SARS-CoV-2 infection or an uninfected control (not recorded which).

This clonotype was detected many times. J is TRBJ1-6 and V is TRBV7-2, with TRBD1 identical over 10 bases. V lost 5 bases and J lost 9; bases outside the gene matches: 10. Germline V lookup: CDR1 SGHTA, CDR2 FQGNSA. The CDR3 consists of 16 residues. CDR3 in DNA: TGTGCCAGCAGCCCCCAGGGGACAGGGGCGTTTTCACCCCTCCACTTT. Translated: CASSPQGTGAFSPLHF.

This clonotype has more than one count but fewer than ten. V usage is TRBV19 and J usage is TRBJ1-5; D ambiguous. The germline V and J ends were trimmed by 1 base and 8 bases, with 12 bases remaining between them. CDR1 and CDR2 from the germline V gene are LNHDA and SQIVND (reference sequence). The CDR3 has 14 residues. The CDR3: CASSIVPGSEPQHF. The CDR3 DNA is TGTGCCAGTAGTATAGTCCCGGGTTCAGAGCCCCAGCATTTT. Full variable domain (outside the CDR3, taken from reference TRBV19 and TRBJ1-5): DGGITQSPKYLFRKEGQNVTLSCEQNLNHDAMYWYRQDPGQGLRLIYYSQIVNDFQKGDIAEGYSVSREKKESFPLTVTSAQKNPTAFYLCASSIVPGSEPQHFGDGTRLSIL.

This clonotype was recorded at least ten times. The rearrangement uses TRBV6-6 and TRBJ2-5; tentatively, D is TRBD1 (6 bases). V lost 2 bases and J 2 bases, leaving 6 bases between the germline ends. Looked up from germline, CDR1 is MNHNY and CDR2 is SVGAGI (reference sequence). This CDR3 is built from 13 residues. The CDR3 protein is CASSYRGQETQYF. The DNA of the CDR3 is TGTGCCAGCAGTTACAGGGGGCAAGAGACCCAGTACTTC.

This clonotype was observed many times. The rearrangement links TRBV5-4 to TRBJ2-1; D is ambiguous. Trimming took 2 bases from V and 6 from J, leaving 9 bases between them. Per germline, CDR1 SGHNT and CDR2 YYREEE (reference sequence). The CDR3 covers 13 residues. The CDR3 loop reads CASSFGQANEQFF. CDR3 sequence (DNA): TGTGCCAGCAGCTTCGGCCAGGCCAATGAGCAGTTCTTC.

This clonotype was observed many times. The chain is built from TRBV6-6 and TRBJ1-2; weak D call: TRBD1 (5 bases). The V gene lost 6 bases and the J gene lost 3 bases, with 11 bases spanning the gap. Germline assignment: CDR1 MNHNY and CDR2 SVGAGI (reference sequence). The CDR3 contains 13 residues. Here the CDR3 reads CASSIDSYYGYTF. The CDR3 nucleotides read TGTGCCAGCAGCATCGACAGCTACTATGGCTACACCTTC.

The V call is TRBV27, the J call TRBJ1-2; 8 positions match TRBD1. The CDR3 loop spans 12 amino acids. Germline-derived CDR1 and CDR2 are MNHEY and SMNVEV (reference sequence). Losses at the gene ends were 4 bases for V and 8 bases for J; bases not matched to a gene: 3. The chain's CDR3 is CASSYRGRGYTF. As DNA, the CDR3 is TGTGCCAGCAGTTACAGGGGGAGGGGCTACACCTTC.

This clonotype was detected ten times or more. The chain combines TRBV20-1 with TRBJ2-1; TRBD2 matches at 8 bases. The germline CDR1 and CDR2 sequences are DFQATT and SNEGSKA (reference sequence). Unmatched junction bases numbered 10, after V lost 1 base and J lost 8 bases. The CDR3 loop spans 15 amino acids. The CDR3 loop reads CSARAPGLVMHEQFF. The CDR3 nucleotides are TGCAGTGCTAGAGCCCCGGGACTAGTTATGCATGAGCAGTTCTTC.

This clonotype was seen at least ten times. The chain links TRBV3-1 to TRBJ1-2; possibly TRBD1 for D (5 bases). The germline V and J ends were trimmed by 1 base and 1 base, with 13 bases remaining between them. This CDR3 has 16 residues. Looked up from germline, CDR1 is LGHDT and CDR2 is YNNKEL (reference sequence). CDR3 sequence reads: CASSQVPGPINYGYTF. The CDR3 region has the DNA TGTGCCAGCAGCCAAGTTCCAGGGCCGATTAACTATGGCTACACCTTC.

This clonotype was seen many times. The CDR3: CSAPPAGQGTEAFF. In DNA, the CDR3 is TGCAGTGCGCCCCCGGCAGGACAAGGCACTGAAGCTTTCTTT. The rearrangement uses TRBV20-1 and TRBJ1-1, with D tentatively TRBD1 (5 bases). V lost 6 bases and J 4 bases, leaving 18 bases between the germline ends. Looked up from germline, CDR1 is DFQATT and CDR2 is SNEGSKA (reference sequence). CDR3 length: 14 residues.

At least ten counts were recorded for this clonotype. The rearrangement uses TRBV5-1 and TRBJ1-2, with TRBD1 identical over 8 bases. The junction had 9 bases not matched to a gene; V was cut back by 1 base and J by 4 bases. CDR1 SGHRS and CDR2 YFSETQ come from the germline V gene. CDR3 length: 16 amino acids. DNA of the CDR3: TGCGCCAGCAGCTTGTCGAACCGGGACAGGATCTATGGCTACACCTTC. Translating gives CASSLSNRDRIYGYTF.

This clonotype occurred a few times. This sequence joins TRBV20-1 and TRBJ2-5; D not certain. The CDR3 is 11 amino acids. V dropped 5 bases and J dropped 4 bases, with 8 bases sitting between them. Germline CDR1 reads DFQATT; CDR2 reads SNEGSKA (reference sequence). The CDR3 nucleotides read TGCAGTGCTGTGGTTGGAGAGACCCAGTACTTC. Its protein is CSAVVGETQYF.

V usage is TRBV30 and J usage is TRBJ2-7; TRBD1 matches 9 bases. The CDR3 extends over 14 amino acids. V lost 0 bases, J lost 2 bases, and 2 bases stayed unmatched. CDR1 GTSNPN and CDR2 SVGIG come from the germline V gene (reference sequence). The CDR3 protein is CAWSVGTGPYEQYF. The CDR3 DNA is TGTGCCTGGAGTGTAGGGACAGGGCCCTACGAGCAGTACTTC.

Ten or more counts support this clonotype. The rearrangement joins TRBV7-2 to TRBJ2-3; D ambiguous. From germline, CDR1 is SGHTA and CDR2 FQGNSA. This CDR3 has 14 amino acids. V dropped 6 bases and J dropped 4 bases, with 14 bases sitting between them. DNA for the CDR3: TGTGCCAGCAGTCGCCTGGTGAAGGCAGATACGCAGTATTTT. The encoded protein is CASSRLVKADTQYF.

This clonotype came up a few times. V gene TRBV7-6 combines with J gene TRBJ2-7, with a tentative D call TRBD1 (5 bases). The V end was cut by 3 bases, the J end by 3 bases, with 9 bases between. The germline V gene encodes CDR1 SGHVS and CDR2 FNYEAQ. This CDR3 has 13 amino acids. CDR3 residues: CASSLGLGYEQYF. The CDR3 DNA follows: TGTGCCAGCAGCTTGGGGCTGGGCTACGAGCAGTACTTC.

Comments on this clonotype: This could be a read error, since a much larger clone is one nucleotide away. This sequence joins TRBV20-1 and TRBJ2-3; D is tentatively TRBD1 or TRBD2 (6 bases each). With 5 bases removed from V and 0 bases from J, the gap between germline ends came to 12 bases. The CDR3 runs to 14 residues. Germline-derived CDR1 and CDR2 are DFQATT and SNEGSKA (reference sequence). In nucleotides, the CDR3 is TGCAGTGCTTGGGGGGCTAGGAGCACAGATACGCAGTATTTT. Translation: CSAWGARSTDTQYF.

This chain links TRBV5-1 with TRBJ2-1; D is undetermined. Germline loops: CDR1 SGHRS, CDR2 YFSETQ. Trimming stripped 3 bases from V and 2 bases from J, with 9 bases between. The CDR3 has 14 residues. The CDR3 is CASSSPQPYNEQFF. CDR3 coding DNA: TGCGCCAGCAGCTCTCCACAACCCTACAATGAGCAGTTCTTC.

This clonotype has at least ten counts. This rearrangement joins TRBV27 to TRBJ1-5, with D perhaps matching TRBD1 (6 bases). The CDR3 runs to 15 residues. Trimming took off 5 bases at V and 2 bases at J, with 13 bases between the two ends. CDR1 is MNHEY and CDR2 is SMNVEV in the germline V gene (reference sequence). In nucleotides, the CDR3 is TGTGCCAGCAGTCAGCAGGGGTTGGGCAATCAGCCCCAGCATTTT. Translating it yields CASSQQGLGNQPQHF.

This clonotype was found many times. The chain joins TRBV14 to TRBJ2-3; D may be TRBD2 (5 bases). The CDR3 is made up of 13 amino acids. In germline, CDR1 is SGHDN, CDR2 FVKESK. The germline V and J ends were trimmed by 4 bases and 2 bases, with 7 bases remaining between them. The chain's CDR3 is CASSRRNTDTQYF. The CDR3 DNA sequence: TGTGCCAGCAGCCGGAGGAACACAGATACGCAGTATTTT. Looking up the rest from reference TRBV14 and TRBJ2-3 gives the full variable domain: EAGVTQFPSHSVIEKGQTVTLRCDPISGHDNLYWYRRVMGKEIKFLLHFVKESKQDESGMPNNRFLAERTGGTYSTLKVQPAELEDSGVYFCASSRRNTDTQYFGPGTRLTVL.

In this sample, this clonotype turned up many times. The chain carries TRBV5-1 and TRBJ1-1, with 11 bases aligning to TRBD1. Germline values: CDR1 SGHRS, CDR2 YFSETQ. The CDR3 loop spans 16 amino acids. J gave up 1 base and V 2 bases, and 4 bases lay outside the gene matches. CDR3 region: CASSLGQGAGNTEAFF. In DNA form, the CDR3 reads TGCGCCAGCAGCTTAGGACAGGGGGCAGGGAACACTGAAGCTTTCTTT.

This clonotype was counted a few times. The genes are TRBV6-2 or TRBV6-3 and TRBJ2-1; D is unclear. CDR1 is MNHEY and CDR2 is SVGEGT in the germline V gene. The germline V and J ends were trimmed by 6 bases and 12 bases, with 12 bases remaining between them. There are 11 residues in the CDR3. DNA for the CDR3: TGTGCCAGCAGCCCGGGCATTAGGCAGTTCTTC. Amino acid sequence: CASSPGIRQFF.

By sample share, this clonotype is medium-sized. This sequence joins TRBV20-1 and TRBJ2-3, with 10 positions matching TRBD2. The germline gives CDR1 DFQATT, CDR2 SNEGSKA (reference sequence). Germline trimming cut 1 base from V and 3 bases from J; bases unmatched to any gene: 4. This CDR3 is 15 amino acids long. The CDR3 is CSARGVAGGTDTQYF. For the CDR3, the DNA is TGCAGTGCTAGAGGGGTAGCGGGAGGAACAGATACGCAGTATTTT.

This rearrangement joins TRBV20-1 to TRBJ1-5; D is possibly TRBD1 (6 bases). This CDR3 contains 14 residues. The V gene's germline CDR1 is DFQATT and CDR2 SNEGSKA (reference sequence). Trimming took off 1 base at V and 2 bases at J, with 9 bases between the two ends. The CDR3 DNA reads as TGCAGTGCTAGAGTACAGGGTGGCAATCAGCCCCAGCATTTT. Translating gives CSARVQGGNQPQHF.

The V and J genes are TRBV4-1 and TRBJ2-3; TRBD2 aligns across 8 bases. In germline, CDR1 is MGHRA, CDR2 YSYEKL. The CDR3 consists of 16 residues. After removal of 3 bases from V and 0 bases from J, the junction contained 5 bases not matched to a gene. CDR3 sequence: CASSHLSGTSTDTQYF. The DNA of the CDR3 is TGCGCCAGCAGCCACCTTAGCGGGACCAGCACAGATACGCAGTATTTT.

The sample holds many counts of this clonotype. The rearrangement links TRBV7-2 to TRBJ2-7; possible D gene TRBD1, 5 bases. The CDR3 is 15 residues long. Trimming pared 5 bases from V and 7 bases from J, leaving 21 bases between. Germline-derived CDR1 and CDR2 are SGHTA and FQGNSA. The CDR3 coding sequence is TGTGCCAGCAGCCCACTGGGAAGGGGCCCTCGGGAGCAGTACTTC. This translates into CASSPLGRGPREQYF.

The CDR3 DNA is TGTGCCAGCAGCTCCCACAGGGGGCGTCGAGGGACAGATACGCAGTATTTT. This encodes CASSSHRGRRGTDTQYF. This chain links TRBV7-2 with TRBJ2-3; 9 bases agree with TRBD1. V shed 4 bases, J shed 3 bases, and the junction held 11 bases outside the gene matches. In germline, CDR1 is SGHTA, CDR2 FQGNSA. The CDR3 is made up of 17 amino acids.

In its sample, this clonotype was seen a few times. The CDR3, as DNA: TGTGCCAGCAGCTCGGATCACACCGGGGAGCTGTTTTTT. It translates to CASSSDHTGELFF. The chain recombines TRBV11-3 with TRBJ2-2; D gene ambiguous. Deletions cut 4 bases from V and 3 bases from J, with 6 bases between. This CDR3 region has 13 residues. Germline CDR1 SGHNT, CDR2 YENEEA.